This T cell receptor beta chain was documented in a study of vaccination and CD4 T cells after COVID-19. On this clonotype: Its antigen is unidentified.

An Oncomine TCR Beta short-read assay was used to sequence the DNA from cultured CD4+ T cells. A single record per CDR3 protein comes from TCRdb applying MiXCR to the PCR reads. This sample has 25,000 to 30,000 distinct CDR3 sequences, with about 60% found just once. Treatment in this sample: roughly 11-day PBMC culture with coronavirus spike peptide pools or control peptides (ViraFEST assay). This clonotype was obtained from a human donor who received a COVID-19 vaccine. Sequenced material: CD4+ T cells from blood, cultured in vitro, taken after SARS-CoV-2 vaccination.

CDR3 in amino acids: CASSLGAGQYEQYF. The CDR3 coding sequence is TGCGCCAGCAGCTTGGGCGCGGGACAGTACGAGCAGTACTTC. The chain joins TRBV5-1 to TRBJ2-7; maybe TRBD1 (7 bases). Between the trimmed V and J ends, which lost 0 bases and 4 bases, there was a span of 11 bases. Germline V gene sequence: CDR1 SGHRS, CDR2 YFSETQ. CDR3 size: 14 residues.